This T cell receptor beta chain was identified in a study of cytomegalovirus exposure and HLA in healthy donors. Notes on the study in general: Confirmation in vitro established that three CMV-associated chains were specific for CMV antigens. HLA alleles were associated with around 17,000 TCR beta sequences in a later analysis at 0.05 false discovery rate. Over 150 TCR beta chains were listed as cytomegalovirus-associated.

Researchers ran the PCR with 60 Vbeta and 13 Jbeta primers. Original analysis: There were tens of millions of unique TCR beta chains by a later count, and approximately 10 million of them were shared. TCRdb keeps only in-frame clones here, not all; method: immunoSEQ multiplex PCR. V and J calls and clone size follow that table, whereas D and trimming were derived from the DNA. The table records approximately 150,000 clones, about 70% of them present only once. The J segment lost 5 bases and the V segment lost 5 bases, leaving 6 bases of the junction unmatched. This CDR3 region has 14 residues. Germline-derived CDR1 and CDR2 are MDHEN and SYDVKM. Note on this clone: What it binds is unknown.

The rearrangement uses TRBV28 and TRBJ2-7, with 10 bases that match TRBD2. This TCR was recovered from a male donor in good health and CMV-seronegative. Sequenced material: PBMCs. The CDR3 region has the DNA TGTGCCAGCAGTACGCCTAGCGGGAGCAACGAGCAGTACTTC. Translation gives CASSTPSGSNEQYF.